This T cell receptor (beta chain) was sequenced in a study of CD8+ T cells in alopecia areata. On the study more broadly: Skin grafts from roughly 6-13-month-old C3H/HeJ donors with spontaneous alopecia were placed on approximately 6-11-week-old female C3H/HeJ mice.

A word on this clone: Its antigen remains unidentified. Each gene name is a mouse one. The read falls 4 residues short of the CDR3 end, and the missing part is taken from the germline J gene.

The CDR3 sequence is 14 residues long. V was cut by 4 bases and J by 0 bases, with 7 bases left in between. Germline CDR1 and CDR2: NNHDY and SYVADS. The sequencing template was cDNA reverse transcribed from extracted RNA. The data were produced by immunoSEQ multiplex PCR, yet TCRdb's version contains in-frame clones alone and is incomplete. The sample presents about 110,000 clones, none singletons. The study, taken as a whole, reports: Alphabeta T cells residing in normal skin are also sequenced in scalp samples. Patients shared TCRs less clearly than mice did, possibly owing to HLA.

Material for sequencing was lesional skin. The V and J genes are TRBV13-3 and TRBJ2-2; no clear D. The clonotype comes from a C3H/HeJ mouse with alopecia areata. The strain's MHC type: H2-k. The CDR3 DNA, read in part, is TGTGCCAGCAGTCCCGACACAAACACCGGG. This sequence encodes CASSPDTNTG. The CDR3 in its entirety is CASSPDTNTGQLYF.